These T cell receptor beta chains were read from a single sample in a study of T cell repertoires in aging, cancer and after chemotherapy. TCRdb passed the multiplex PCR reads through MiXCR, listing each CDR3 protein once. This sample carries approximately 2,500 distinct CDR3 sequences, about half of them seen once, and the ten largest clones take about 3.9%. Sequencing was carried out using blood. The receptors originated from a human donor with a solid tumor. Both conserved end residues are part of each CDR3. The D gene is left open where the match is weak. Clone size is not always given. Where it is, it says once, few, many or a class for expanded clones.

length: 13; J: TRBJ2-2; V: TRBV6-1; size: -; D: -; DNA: TGTGCCAGCAGCCTCACGAACACCGGGGAGCTGTTTTTT; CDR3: CASSLTNTGELFF
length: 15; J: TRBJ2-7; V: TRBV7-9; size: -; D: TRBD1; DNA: TGTGCCAGCAGCGACCCCGGGACAGCCTCCTACGAGCAGTACTTC; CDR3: CASSDPGTASYEQYF
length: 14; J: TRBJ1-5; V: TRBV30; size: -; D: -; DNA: TGTGCCTGGAGTGTACATCGGGGAGATCTGCCCCAGCATTTT; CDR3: CAWSVHRGDLPQHF
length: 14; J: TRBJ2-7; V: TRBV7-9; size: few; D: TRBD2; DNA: TGTGCCAGCAGCACGAGCGGGGGGACCTACGAGCAGTACTTC; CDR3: CASSTSGGTYEQYF
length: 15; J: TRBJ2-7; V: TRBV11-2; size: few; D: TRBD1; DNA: TGTGCCAGCAGCTTAACCCGGACAGGGGGTTACGAGCAGTACTTC; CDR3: CASSLTRTGGYEQYF
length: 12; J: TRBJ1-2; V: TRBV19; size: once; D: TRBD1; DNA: TGTGCCAGTAATGACAGGGCATATGGCTACACCTTC; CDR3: CASNDRAYGYTF
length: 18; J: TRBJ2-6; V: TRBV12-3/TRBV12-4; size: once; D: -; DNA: TGTGCCAGCACCGCACGGGGGACCGGGAGCTCTGGGGCCAACGTCCTGACTTTC; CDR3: CASTARGTGSSGANVLTF
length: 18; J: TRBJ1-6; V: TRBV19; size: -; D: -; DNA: TGTGCCAGTAGTAAAAACAGGGTCGGGAGCTCCTATAATTCACCCCTCCACTTT; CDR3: CASSKNRVGSSYNSPLHF
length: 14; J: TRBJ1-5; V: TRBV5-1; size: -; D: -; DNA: TGCGCCAGCAGCTTGGGAGAGACCAATCAGCCCCAGCATTTT; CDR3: CASSLGETNQPQHF
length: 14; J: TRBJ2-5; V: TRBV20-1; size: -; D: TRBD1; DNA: TGCAGTGCTAGATTTACAGGGGTCCAAGAGACCCAGTACTTC; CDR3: CSARFTGVQETQYF
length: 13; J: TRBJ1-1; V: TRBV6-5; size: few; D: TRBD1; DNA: TGTGCCAGCACTAAGACAGGGGCCTTTGAAGCTTTCTTT; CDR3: CASTKTGAFEAFF
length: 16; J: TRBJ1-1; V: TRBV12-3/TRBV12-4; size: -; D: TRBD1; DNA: TGTGCCAGCAGTTCCATCCACCCTACAGGGGACACTGAAGCTTTCTTT; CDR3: CASSSIHPTGDTEAFF
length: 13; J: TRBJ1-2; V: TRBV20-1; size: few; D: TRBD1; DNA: TGCAGTGCTAGAATCAGGGGGGACTATGGCTACACCTTC; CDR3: CSARIRGDYGYTF
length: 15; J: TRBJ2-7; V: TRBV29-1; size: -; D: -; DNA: TGCAGCGTTGAAACAGGGCCTACAAGGGGGTACGAGCAGTACTTC; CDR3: CSVETGPTRGYEQYF
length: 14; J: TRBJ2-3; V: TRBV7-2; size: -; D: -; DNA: TGTGCCAGCAGCCAAACGACTAGCACAGATACGCAGTATTTT; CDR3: CASSQTTSTDTQYF
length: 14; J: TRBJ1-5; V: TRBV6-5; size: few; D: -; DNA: TGTGCCAGCAGCTCCAACAGGGGCAATCAGCCCCAGCATTTT; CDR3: CASSSNRGNQPQHF
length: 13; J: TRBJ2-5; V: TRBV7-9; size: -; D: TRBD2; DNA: TGTGCCAGCAGCCGACCCCTGGGAGGGGACCAGTACTTC; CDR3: CASSRPLGGDQYF
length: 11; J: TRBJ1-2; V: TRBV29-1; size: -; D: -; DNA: TGCAGCGTTTGGGTGGGGGATGGCTACACCTTC; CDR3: CSVWVGDGYTF
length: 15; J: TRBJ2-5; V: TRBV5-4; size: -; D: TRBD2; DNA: TGTGCCAGCAGAGCCGGGACTAGCGGGGGAGAGACCCAGTACTTC; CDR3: CASRAGTSGGETQYF
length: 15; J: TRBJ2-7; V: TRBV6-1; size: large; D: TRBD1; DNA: TGTGCCAGCACCCCGGACAGGGGGATGCTCTACGAGCAGTACTTC; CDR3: CASTPDRGMLYEQYF
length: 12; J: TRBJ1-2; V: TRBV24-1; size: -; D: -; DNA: TGTGCCACCAGTGATCAGGGGTATGGCTACACCTTC; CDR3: CATSDQGYGYTF
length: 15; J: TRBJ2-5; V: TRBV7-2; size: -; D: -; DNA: TGTGCCAGCAGCTTAACCGCCCAGCGTTCGGGGACCCAGTACTTC; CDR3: CASSLTAQRSGTQYF
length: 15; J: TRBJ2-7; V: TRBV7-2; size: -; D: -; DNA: TGTGCCAGCAGTACAGAGGGGTGGTACTCCTACGAGCAGTACTTC; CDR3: CASSTEGWYSYEQYF
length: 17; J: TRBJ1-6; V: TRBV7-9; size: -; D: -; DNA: TGTGCCAGCAGCCCGACTGGGCTAAGAGGGGGTGGTTCACCCCTCCACTTT; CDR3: CASSPTGLRGGGSPLHF
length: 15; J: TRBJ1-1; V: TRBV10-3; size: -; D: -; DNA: TGTGCCATCAGTGAGTCGGAGGGGGGGAACACTGAAGCTTTCTTT; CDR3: CAISESEGGNTEAFF
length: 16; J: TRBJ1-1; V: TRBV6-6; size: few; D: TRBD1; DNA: TGTGCCAGCAGATCAACAGGGGGCGAAAGGAGCACTGAAGCTTTCTTT; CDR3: CASRSTGGERSTEAFF
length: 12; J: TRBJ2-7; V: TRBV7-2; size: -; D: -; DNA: TGTGCCAGCAGCTCTCAGGGGTACGAGCAGTACTTC; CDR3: CASSSQGYEQYF
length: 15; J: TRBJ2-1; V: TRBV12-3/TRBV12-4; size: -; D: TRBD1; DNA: TGTGCCAGCAGGCTCGGACAGGGCTTGGTCAATGAGCAGTTCTTC; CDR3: CASRLGQGLVNEQFF
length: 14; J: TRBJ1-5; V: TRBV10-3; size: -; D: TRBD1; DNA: TGTGCCATCAGTGCGCGGGCAGGGGGCCAGCCCCAGCATTTT; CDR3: CAISARAGGQPQHF
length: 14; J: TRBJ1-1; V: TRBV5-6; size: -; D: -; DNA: TGTGCCAGCAGCTTGGGAGCGGGGGGCACTGAAGCTTTCTTT; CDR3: CASSLGAGGTEAFF
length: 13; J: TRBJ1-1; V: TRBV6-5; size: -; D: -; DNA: TGTGCCAGCAGTTACTCGGGCACTCCTGAAGCTTTCTTT; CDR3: CASSYSGTPEAFF
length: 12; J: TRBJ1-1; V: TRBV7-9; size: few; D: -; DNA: TGTGCCAGCAGCTTAATGGACACTGAAGCTTTCTTT; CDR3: CASSLMDTEAFF
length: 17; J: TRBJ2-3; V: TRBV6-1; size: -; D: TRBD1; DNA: TGTGCCAGCAACGAGGGCTTCCGGGACAGTGGCACAGATACGCAGTATTTT; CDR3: CASNEGFRDSGTDTQYF
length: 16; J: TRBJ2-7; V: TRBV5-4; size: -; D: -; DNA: TGTGCCAGCAGCTTGGGTGCCGGGGAATTCGTCTACGAGCAGTACTTC; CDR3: CASSLGAGEFVYEQYF
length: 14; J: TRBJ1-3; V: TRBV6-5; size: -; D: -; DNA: TGTGCCAGCAGTCCCCGGGACACCAGAAACACCATATATTTT; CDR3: CASSPRDTRNTIYF
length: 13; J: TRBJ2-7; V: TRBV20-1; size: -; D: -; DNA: TGCAGTGCTAGAGATTCTAGCTCCTACGAGCAGTACTTC; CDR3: CSARDSSSYEQYF
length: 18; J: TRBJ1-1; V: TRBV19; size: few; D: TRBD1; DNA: TGTGCCAGTAGTTCGCCCACCGGGACAGCCCGAGAGGGCACTGAAGCTTTCTTT; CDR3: CASSSPTGTAREGTEAFF
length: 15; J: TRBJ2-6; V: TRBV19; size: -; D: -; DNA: TGTGCCAGTAGTCCAACAGACTCTGGGGCCAACGTCCTGACTTTC; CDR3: CASSPTDSGANVLTF
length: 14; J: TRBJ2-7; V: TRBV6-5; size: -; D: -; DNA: TGTGCCAGCAGTACCCCAGGGAGTGGCTACGAGCAGTACTTC; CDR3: CASSTPGSGYEQYF
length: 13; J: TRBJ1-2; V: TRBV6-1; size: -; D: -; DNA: TGTGCCAGCAGTGAAGACCCCTTCTATGGCTACACCTTC; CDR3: CASSEDPFYGYTF
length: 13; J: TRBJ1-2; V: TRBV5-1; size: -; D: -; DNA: TGCGCCAGCAAGTCTAGGTCGGGTGATGGCTACACCTTC; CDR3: CASKSRSGDGYTF
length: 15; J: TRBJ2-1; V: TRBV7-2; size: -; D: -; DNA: TGTGCCAGCAGCTTGGATCAGGCCGCCTACAATGAGCAGTTCTTC; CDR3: CASSLDQAAYNEQFF
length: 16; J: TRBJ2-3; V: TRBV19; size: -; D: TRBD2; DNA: TGTGCCAGTAGTATACCGCTAGCGGGGGGCTCAGATACGCAGTATTTT; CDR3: CASSIPLAGGSDTQYF